This entry describes one T cell receptor beta chain. Its antigen remains unidentified. This sample was included in a study of cytomegalovirus exposure and HLA in healthy donors. Broader study findings: In a later analysis, HLA-associated beta chains showed higher expansion and lower generation probabilities than comparable chains. The study flagged around 150 TCR beta chains as cytomegalovirus-associated.

The V and J ends lost 2 bases and 5 bases respectively, with 8 bases between them. Germline V CDR1 and CDR2: SGDLS, YYNGEE. This CDR3 has 13 residues. The study ran its PCR with 60 Vbeta and 13 Jbeta primers. Measured with immunoSEQ multiplex PCR; TCRdb has only the in-frame clones, and not every one. The data hold some 150,000 clones, with 79% observed a single time. This chain connects TRBV9 to TRBJ2-1; no definite D call. This TCR was recovered from a human donor in good health. Sequenced input: PBMCs. Written as DNA, the CDR3 is TGTGCCAGCAGCGTTTCGGTCGACAATGAGCAGTTCTTC. It is translated as CASSVSVDNEQFF.